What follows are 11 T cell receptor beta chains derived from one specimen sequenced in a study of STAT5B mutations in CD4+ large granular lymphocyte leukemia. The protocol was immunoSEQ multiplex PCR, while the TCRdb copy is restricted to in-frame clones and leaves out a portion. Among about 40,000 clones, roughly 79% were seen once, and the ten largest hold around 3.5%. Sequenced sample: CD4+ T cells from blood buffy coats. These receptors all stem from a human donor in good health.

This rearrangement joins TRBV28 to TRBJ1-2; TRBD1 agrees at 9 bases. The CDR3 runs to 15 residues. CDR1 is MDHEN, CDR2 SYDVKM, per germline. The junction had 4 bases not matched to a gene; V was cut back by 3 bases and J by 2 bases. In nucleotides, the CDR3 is TGTGCCAGCAGTTTCACAGGGACAGGGAACTATGGCTACACCTTC. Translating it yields CASSFTGTGNYGYTF.

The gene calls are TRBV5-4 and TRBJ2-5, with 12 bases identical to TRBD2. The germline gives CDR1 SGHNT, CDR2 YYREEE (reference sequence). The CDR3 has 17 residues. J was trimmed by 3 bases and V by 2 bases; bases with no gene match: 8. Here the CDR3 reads CASSFTLAGGREETQYF. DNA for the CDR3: TGTGCCAGCAGCTTCACCCTAGCGGGGGGGCGGGAAGAGACCCAGTACTTC.

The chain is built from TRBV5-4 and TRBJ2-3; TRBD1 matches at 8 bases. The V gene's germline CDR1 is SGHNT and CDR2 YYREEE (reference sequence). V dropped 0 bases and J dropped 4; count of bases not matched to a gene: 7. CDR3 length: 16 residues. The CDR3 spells CASSLASRQGPDTQYF. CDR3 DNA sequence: TGTGCCAGCAGCTTGGCCTCGCGACAGGGGCCAGATACGCAGTATTTT.

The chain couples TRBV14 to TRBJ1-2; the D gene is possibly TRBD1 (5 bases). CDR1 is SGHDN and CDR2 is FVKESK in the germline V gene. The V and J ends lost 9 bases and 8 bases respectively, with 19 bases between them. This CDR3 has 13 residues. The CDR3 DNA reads TGTGCCAGTGCAGGGACGGTCTCTATGGGCTACACCTTC. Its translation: CASAGTVSMGYTF.

The CDR3 loop reads CASSSGTSGGGNEQFF. The DNA for the CDR3 is TGCGCCAGCAGCTCAGGGACTAGCGGGGGGGGGAATGAGCAGTTCTTC. The chain uses TRBV5-1 and TRBJ2-1, with 16 bases that match TRBD2. There are 16 residues in the CDR3. V lost 3 bases to trimming and J lost 7 bases; unmatched junction nucleotides: 4. Germline V gene sequence: CDR1 SGHRS, CDR2 YFSETQ.

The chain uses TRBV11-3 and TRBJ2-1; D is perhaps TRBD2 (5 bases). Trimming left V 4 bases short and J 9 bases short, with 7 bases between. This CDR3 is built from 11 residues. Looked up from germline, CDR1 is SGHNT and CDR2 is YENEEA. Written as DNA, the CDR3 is TGTGCCAGCAGCTCCGAGGGTGAGCAGTTCTTC. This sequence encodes CASSSEGEQFF.

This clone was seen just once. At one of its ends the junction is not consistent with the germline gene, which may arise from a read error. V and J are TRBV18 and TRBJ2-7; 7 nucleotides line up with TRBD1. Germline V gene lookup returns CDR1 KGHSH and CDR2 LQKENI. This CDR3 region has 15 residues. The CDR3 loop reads CASSPPDRPGAEQYF. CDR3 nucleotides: TGTGCCAGCTCTCCACCGGACAGGCCCGGGGCCGAGCAGTACTTC.

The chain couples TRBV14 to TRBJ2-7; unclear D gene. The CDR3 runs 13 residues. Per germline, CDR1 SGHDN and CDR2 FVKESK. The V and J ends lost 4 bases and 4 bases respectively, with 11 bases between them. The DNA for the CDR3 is TGTGCCAGCAGCCCCCCGGCAGTATACGAGCAGTACTTC. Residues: CASSPPAVYEQYF.

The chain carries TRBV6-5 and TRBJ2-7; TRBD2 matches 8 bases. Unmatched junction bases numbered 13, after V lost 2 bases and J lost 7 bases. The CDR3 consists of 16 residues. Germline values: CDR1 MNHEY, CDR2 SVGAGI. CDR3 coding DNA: TGTGCCAGCAGTTACGCCCCGGGACTAGGTCATCGAGAGCAGTACTTC. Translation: CASSYAPGLGHREQYF.

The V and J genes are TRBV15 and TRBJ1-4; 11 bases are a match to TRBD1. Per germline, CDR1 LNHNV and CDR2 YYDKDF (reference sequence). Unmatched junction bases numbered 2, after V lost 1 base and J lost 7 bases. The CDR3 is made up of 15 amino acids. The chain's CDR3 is CATSRAGTGGEKLFF. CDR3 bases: TGTGCCACCAGCAGAGCCGGGACAGGGGGTGAAAAACTGTTTTTT. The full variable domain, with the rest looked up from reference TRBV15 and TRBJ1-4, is DAMVIQNPRYQVTQFGKPVTLSCSQTLNHNVMYWYQQKSSQAPKLLFHYYDKDFNNEADTPDNFQSRRPNTSFCFLDIRSPGLGDTAMYLCATSRAGTGGEKLFFGSGTQLSVL.

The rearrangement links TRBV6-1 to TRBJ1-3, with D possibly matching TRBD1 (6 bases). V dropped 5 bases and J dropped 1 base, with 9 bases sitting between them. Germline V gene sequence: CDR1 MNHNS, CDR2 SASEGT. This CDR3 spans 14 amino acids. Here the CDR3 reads CASSNRVSGNTIYF. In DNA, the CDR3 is TGTGCCAGCAGTAACAGGGTTTCTGGAAACACCATATATTTT.